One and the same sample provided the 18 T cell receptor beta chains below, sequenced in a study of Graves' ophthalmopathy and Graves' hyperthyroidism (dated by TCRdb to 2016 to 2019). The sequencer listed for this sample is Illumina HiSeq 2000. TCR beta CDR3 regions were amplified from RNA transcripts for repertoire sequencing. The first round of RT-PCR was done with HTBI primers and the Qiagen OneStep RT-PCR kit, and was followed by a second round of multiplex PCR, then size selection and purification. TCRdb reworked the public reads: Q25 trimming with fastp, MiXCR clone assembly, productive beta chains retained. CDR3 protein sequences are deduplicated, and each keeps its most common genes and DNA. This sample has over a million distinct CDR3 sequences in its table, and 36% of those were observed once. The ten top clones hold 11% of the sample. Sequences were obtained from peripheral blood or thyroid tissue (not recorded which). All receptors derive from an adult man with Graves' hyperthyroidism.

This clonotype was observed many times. CDR3 region: CSAGGRPGNTEAFF. CDR3 nucleotide sequence: TGCAGTGCTGGAGGACGGCCCGGGAACACTGAAGCTTTCTTT. This sequence joins TRBV20-1 and TRBJ1-1; D not certain. The length of the CDR3 is 14 residues. Germline V gene sequence: CDR1 DFQATT, CDR2 SNEGSKA (reference sequence). V was cut by 5 bases and J by 1 base, with 14 bases left in between.

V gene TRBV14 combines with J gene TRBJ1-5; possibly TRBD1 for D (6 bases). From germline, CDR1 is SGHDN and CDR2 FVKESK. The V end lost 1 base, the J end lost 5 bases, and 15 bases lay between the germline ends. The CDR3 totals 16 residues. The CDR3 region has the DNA TGTGCCAGCAGCCAAGTAAGGTCGGAGGGGGATCAGCCCCAGCATTTT. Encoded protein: CASSQVRSEGDQPQHF.

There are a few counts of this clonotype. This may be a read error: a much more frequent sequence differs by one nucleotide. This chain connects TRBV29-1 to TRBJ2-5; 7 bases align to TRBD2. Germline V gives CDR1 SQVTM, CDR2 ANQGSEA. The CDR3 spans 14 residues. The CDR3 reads CSVHDSGYQGTQYF. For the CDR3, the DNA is TGCAGCGTTCATGATAGCGGGTACCAAGGGACCCAGTACTTC.

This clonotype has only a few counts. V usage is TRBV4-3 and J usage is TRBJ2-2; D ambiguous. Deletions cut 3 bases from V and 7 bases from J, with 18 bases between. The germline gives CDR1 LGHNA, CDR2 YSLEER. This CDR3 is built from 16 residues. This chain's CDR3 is CASSHGPLVSDGELFF. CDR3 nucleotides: TGCGCCAGCAGCCACGGTCCGCTCGTCTCCGACGGGGAGCTGTTTTTT.

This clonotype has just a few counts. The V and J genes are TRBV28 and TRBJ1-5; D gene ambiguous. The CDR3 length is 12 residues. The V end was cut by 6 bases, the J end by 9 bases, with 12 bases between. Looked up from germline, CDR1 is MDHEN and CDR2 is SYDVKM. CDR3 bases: TGTGCCAGCAGCAGTCTCTCCCTGCCCCAGCATTTT. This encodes CASSSLSLPQHF.

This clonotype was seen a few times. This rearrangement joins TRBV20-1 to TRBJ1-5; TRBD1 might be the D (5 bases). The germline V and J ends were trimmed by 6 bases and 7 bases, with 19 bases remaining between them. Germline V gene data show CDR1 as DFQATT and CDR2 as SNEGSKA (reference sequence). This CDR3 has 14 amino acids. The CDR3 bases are TGCAGTGCCCCGTCGGGGGGAGCGGGGCAGCCCCAGCATTTT. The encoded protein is CSAPSGGAGQPQHF.

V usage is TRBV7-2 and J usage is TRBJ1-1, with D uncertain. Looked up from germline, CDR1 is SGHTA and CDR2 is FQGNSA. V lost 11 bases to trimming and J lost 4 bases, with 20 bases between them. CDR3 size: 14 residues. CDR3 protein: CAVRGYVETTEAFF. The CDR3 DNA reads TGTGCCGTGCGGGGTTATGTGGAGACCACTGAAGCTTTCTTT. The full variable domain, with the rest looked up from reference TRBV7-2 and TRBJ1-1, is GAGVSQSPSNKVTEKGKDVELRCDPISGHTALYWYRQSLGQGLEFLIYFQGNSAPDKSGLPSDRFSAERTGGSVSTLTIQRTQQEDSAVYLCAVRGYVETTEAFFGQGTRLTVV.

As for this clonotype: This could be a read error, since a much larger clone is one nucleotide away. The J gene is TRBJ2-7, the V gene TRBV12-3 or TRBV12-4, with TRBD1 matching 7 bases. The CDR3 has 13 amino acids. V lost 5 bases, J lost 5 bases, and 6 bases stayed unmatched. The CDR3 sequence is CASSVEQGNEQYF. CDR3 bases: TGTGCCAGCAGTGTCGAACAGGGGAACGAGCAGTACTTC.

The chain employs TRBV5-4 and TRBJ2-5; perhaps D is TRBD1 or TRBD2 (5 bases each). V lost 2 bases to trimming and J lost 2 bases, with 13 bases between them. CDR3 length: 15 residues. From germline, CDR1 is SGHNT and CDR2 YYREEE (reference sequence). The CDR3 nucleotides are TGTGCCAGCAGCTTATTTCAGGGAGCGCAAGAGACCCAGTACTTC. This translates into CASSLFQGAQETQYF.

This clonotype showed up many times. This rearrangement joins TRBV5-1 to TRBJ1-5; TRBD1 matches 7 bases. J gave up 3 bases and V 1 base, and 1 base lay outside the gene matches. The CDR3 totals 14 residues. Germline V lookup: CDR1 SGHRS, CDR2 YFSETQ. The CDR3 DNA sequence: TGCGCCAGCAGCTTGACAGGGGCCAATCAGCCCCAGCATTTT. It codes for CASSLTGANQPQHF.

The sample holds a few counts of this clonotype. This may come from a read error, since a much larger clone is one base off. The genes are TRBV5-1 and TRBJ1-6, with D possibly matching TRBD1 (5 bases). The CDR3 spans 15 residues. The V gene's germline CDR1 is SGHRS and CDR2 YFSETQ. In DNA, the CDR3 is TGTGCCAGCAACAACATAAACGGGGCGAATTCACCCCTCCACTTT. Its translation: CASNNINGANSPLHF.

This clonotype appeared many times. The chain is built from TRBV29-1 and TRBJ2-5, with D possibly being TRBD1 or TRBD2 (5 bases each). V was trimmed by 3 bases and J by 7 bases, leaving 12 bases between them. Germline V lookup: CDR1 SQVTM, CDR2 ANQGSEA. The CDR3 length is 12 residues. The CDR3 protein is CSVDRGSGTQYF. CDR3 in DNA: TGCAGCGTTGACCGGGGCAGCGGGACCCAGTACTTC.

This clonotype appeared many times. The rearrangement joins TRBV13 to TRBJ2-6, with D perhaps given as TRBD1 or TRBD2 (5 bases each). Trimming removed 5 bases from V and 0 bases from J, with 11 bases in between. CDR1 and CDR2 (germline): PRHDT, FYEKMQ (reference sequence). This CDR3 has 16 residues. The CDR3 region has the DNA TGTGCCAGCAGCAGACGAGGGGACTCTGGGGCCAACGTCCTGACTTTC. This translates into CASSRRGDSGANVLTF.

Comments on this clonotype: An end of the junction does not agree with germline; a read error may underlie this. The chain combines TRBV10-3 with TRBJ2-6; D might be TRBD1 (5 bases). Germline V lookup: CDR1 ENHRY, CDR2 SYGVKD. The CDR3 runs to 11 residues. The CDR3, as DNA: TGTGCCATCGGATCGACGGACACTGAAGCTTTC. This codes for CAIGSTDTEAF.

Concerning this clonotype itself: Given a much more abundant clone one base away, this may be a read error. The CDR3 DNA reads as TGTGCCACCAGCGAAAGGGACAGGGTAGACTATGGCTACACCTTC. Translating gives CATSERDRVDYGYTF. The V gene is TRBV7-3, the J gene TRBJ1-2, with TRBD1 matching 9 bases. Germline V gene data show CDR1 as SGHTA and CDR2 as FQGTGA. This CDR3 contains 15 residues.

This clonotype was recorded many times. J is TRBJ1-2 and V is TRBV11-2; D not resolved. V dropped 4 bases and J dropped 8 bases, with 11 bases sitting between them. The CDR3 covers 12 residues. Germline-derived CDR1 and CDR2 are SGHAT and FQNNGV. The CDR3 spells CASSSGAPGYTF. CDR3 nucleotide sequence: TGTGCCAGCAGCTCTGGAGCGCCCGGCTACACCTTC.

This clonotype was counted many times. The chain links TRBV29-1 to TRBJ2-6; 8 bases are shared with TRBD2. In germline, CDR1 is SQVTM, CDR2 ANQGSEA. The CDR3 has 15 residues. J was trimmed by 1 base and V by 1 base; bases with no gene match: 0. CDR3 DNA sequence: TGCAGCGTTGAAGCGGGAGGGTCTGGGGCCAACGTCCTGACTTTC. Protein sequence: CSVEAGGSGANVLTF.

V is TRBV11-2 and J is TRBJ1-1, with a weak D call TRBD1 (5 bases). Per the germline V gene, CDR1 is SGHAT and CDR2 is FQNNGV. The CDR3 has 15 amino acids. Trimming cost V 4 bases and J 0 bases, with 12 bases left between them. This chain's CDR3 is CASSSGGFMNTEAFF. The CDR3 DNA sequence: TGTGCCAGCAGCTCCGGGGGATTCATGAACACTGAAGCTTTCTTT.